A selection of T cell receptor beta chains follows, all from one sample in a study of immune heterogeneity within non-small cell lung tumors. TCRdb passed the multiplex PCR reads through MiXCR, listing each CDR3 protein once. The sample has nearly 15,000 distinct CDR3 sequences, about 30% seen once. Sequenced input: lung tumor tissue. The source of these receptors is a woman aged 45-59 years with non-small cell lung cancer. The CDR3 runs from the conserved cysteine through the conserved F or W. The order of the fields is J gene, D gene, clone size, CDR3 length, V gene, CDR3 protein, CDR3 DNA. A D gene is named only where the DNA matches it firmly. The size entry is marked missing in some rows and otherwise reads once, few, many or a size class.

TRBJ2-7 . . 14 TRBV30 CAWAGGGSSYEQYF TGTGCCTGGGCCGGTGGGGGGAGCTCCTACGAGCAGTACTTC
TRBJ2-1 TRBD2 few 18 TRBV4-1 CASSQDSTSGRAYNEQFF TGCGCCAGCAGCCAAGATAGCACTAGCGGGAGGGCCTACAATGAGCAGTTCTTC
TRBJ2-7 . medium-sized 12 TRBV6-1 CASGRRGYEQYF TGTGCCAGCGGGAGAAGGGGCTACGAGCAGTACTTC
TRBJ1-6 . medium-sized 16 TRBV5-1 CASSLGSGGQHSPLHF TGCGCCAGCAGCTTGGGGTCGGGGGGACAACATTCACCCCTCCACTTT
TRBJ2-3 . . 12 TRBV7-8 CASLRAGDTQYF TGTGCCAGCCTGAGGGCCGGGGATACGCAGTATTTT
TRBJ1-6 TRBD1 medium-sized 16 TRBV11-2 CASSLGTGKVGSPLHF TGTGCCAGCAGCTTAGGGACAGGGAAAGTGGGTTCACCCCTCCACTTT
TRBJ1-1 . . 16 TRBV4-1 CASSQGYPRRNTEAFF TGCGCCAGCAGCCAAGGTTACCCCCGGCGGAACACTGAAGCTTTCTTT
TRBJ2-4 . . 15 TRBV6-1 CASRDRTVAKNIQYF TGTGCCAGCAGAGACAGGACCGTCGCCAAAAACATTCAGTACTTC
TRBJ2-7 . medium-sized 12 TRBV7-8 CASSLDYYEQYF TGTGCCAGCAGCTTAGATTACTACGAGCAGTACTTC
TRBJ2-7 TRBD1 many 12 TRBV2 CASSGQAYEQYF TGTGCCAGCAGCGGACAGGCTTACGAGCAGTACTTC
TRBJ2-5 . many 16 TRBV7-2 CASSLRGGGSQGTQYF TGTGCCAGCAGCTTAAGGGGGGGCGGGAGTCAGGGGACCCAGTACTTC
TRBJ2-5 . . 16 TRBV20-1 CTAEGPTGAKQETQYF TGCACTGCTGAGGGGCCCACGGGAGCGAAGCAAGAGACCCAGTACTTC
TRBJ1-2 . many 13 TRBV6-1 CASMAEANYGYTF TGTGCCAGCATGGCAGAGGCTAACTATGGCTACACCTTC
TRBJ2-3 . . 13 TRBV3-1 CASSQRDTDTQYF TGTGCCAGCAGCCAGCGGGACACAGATACGCAGTATTTT
TRBJ1-5 TRBD1 few 17 TRBV20-1 CSAFLRQGAGSNQPQHF TGCAGTGCTTTCCTCAGACAGGGGGCAGGGAGCAATCAGCCCCAGCATTTT
TRBJ2-7 TRBD1 few 14 TRBV2 CASTPSSGGYEQYF TGTGCCAGCACCCCTTCATCAGGGGGCTACGAGCAGTACTTC
TRBJ2-1 . many 13 TRBV11-3 CASSGQGGNEQFF TGTGCCAGCAGCGGACAGGGAGGGAATGAGCAGTTCTTC
TRBJ2-1 TRBD1 . 16 TRBV27 CASSLWAGGIRHEQFF TGTGCCAGCAGTTTATGGGCAGGGGGCATTCGGCATGAGCAGTTCTTC
TRBJ2-1 . few 14 TRBV11-2 CASSLSGALNEQFF TGTGCCAGCAGCTTATCGGGAGCTCTGAATGAGCAGTTCTTC
TRBJ2-7 TRBD1 medium-sized 14 TRBV28 CASSSYRQGHEQYF TGTGCCAGCAGTTCCTATCGACAGGGCCACGAGCAGTACTTC
TRBJ2-1 . many 12 TRBV24-1 CATSSDYNEQFF TGTGCCACCAGCTCGGACTACAATGAGCAGTTCTTC
TRBJ2-7 . . 15 TRBV28 CASSFQQVLLGKQYF TGTGCCAGCAGTTTTCAACAGGTCCTTCTAGGCAAGCAGTACTTC
TRBJ1-1 . . 17 TRBV18 CASSPPNQSHRNTEAFF TGTGCCAGCTCACCTCCGAATCAGAGCCATAGGAACACTGAAGCTTTCTTT
TRBJ1-4 . many 15 TRBV15 CATSPDPRENEKLFF TGTGCCACCAGCCCAGACCCCAGAGAAAATGAAAAACTGTTTTTT
TRBJ1-1 . many 12 TRBV5-1 CASRGLNTEAFF TGCGCCAGCAGGGGGCTGAACACTGAAGCTTTCTTT
TRBJ2-1 TRBD2 many 16 TRBV20-1 CSASTSGRRTYNEQFF TGCAGTGCTTCGACTAGCGGGAGGAGGACCTACAATGAGCAGTTCTTC
TRBJ2-7 TRBD1 . 15 TRBV28 CASSYGQGKRLVQYF TGTGCCAGCAGTTACGGACAGGGTAAGAGGCTTGTGCAGTACTTC
TRBJ2-7 . few 16 TRBV15 CATRGLAGEEANEQYF TGTGCCACCAGAGGGTTGGCCGGGGAGGAGGCCAACGAGCAGTACTTC
TRBJ2-3 TRBD2 . 16 TRBV7-2 CASSWGGRPSTDTQYF TGTGCCAGCAGCTGGGGGGGGAGACCTAGCACAGATACGCAGTATTTT
TRBJ1-5 . . 16 TRBV7-9 CASNPPSRGVSQPQHF TGTGCCAGCAACCCACCGAGTCGAGGGGTCTCCCAGCCCCAGCATTTT
TRBJ2-5 TRBD1 few 16 TRBV18 CASSLTQGEGQETQYF TGTGCCAGCTCACTAACGCAGGGGGAAGGGCAAGAGACCCAGTACTTC
TRBJ2-7 . many 13 TRBV7-9 CASSRGIAYEQYF TGTGCCAGCAGTAGGGGGATCGCCTACGAGCAGTACTTC
TRBJ1-5 . few 14 TRBV4-1 CASSPTGANQPQHF TGCGCCAGCAGCCCGACAGGCGCCAATCAGCCCCAGCATTTT
TRBJ2-7 . many 14 TRBV28 CASIGSGSSYEQYF TGTGCCAGCATCGGGTCAGGGAGCTCCTACGAGCAGTACTTC
TRBJ2-3 TRBD2 . 15 TRBV19 CASSMGTSGADTQYF TGTGCCAGTAGTATGGGGACTAGCGGAGCAGATACGCAGTATTTT
TRBJ2-2 . few 12 TRBV6-1 CATNGNTGELFF TGTGCCACTAACGGGAACACCGGGGAGCTGTTTTTT
TRBJ2-1 TRBD2 many 15 TRBV6-1 CATEPGTSGYNEQFF TGTGCCACCGAACCCGGGACTAGCGGTTACAATGAGCAGTTCTTC
TRBJ1-1 . many 12 TRBV2 CASSEGRGEAFF TGTGCCAGCAGCGAAGGACGTGGGGAAGCTTTCTTT
TRBJ1-6 . many 15 TRBV18 CASSTGQGNYSPLHF TGTGCCAGCTCCACAGGTCAGGGTAATTATTCACCCCTCCACTTT